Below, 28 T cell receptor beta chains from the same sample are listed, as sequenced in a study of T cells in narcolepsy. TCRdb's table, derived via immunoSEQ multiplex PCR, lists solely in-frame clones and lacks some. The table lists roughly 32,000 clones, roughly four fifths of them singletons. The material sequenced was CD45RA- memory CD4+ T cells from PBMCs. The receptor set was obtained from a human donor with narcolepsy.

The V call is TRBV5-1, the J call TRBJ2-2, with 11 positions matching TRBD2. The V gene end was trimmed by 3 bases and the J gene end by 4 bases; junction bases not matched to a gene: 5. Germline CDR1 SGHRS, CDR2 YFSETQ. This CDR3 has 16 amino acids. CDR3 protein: CASSSGLAAATGELFF. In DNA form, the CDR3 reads TGCGCCAGCAGCTCGGGACTAGCGGCGGCCACCGGGGAGCTGTTTTTT.

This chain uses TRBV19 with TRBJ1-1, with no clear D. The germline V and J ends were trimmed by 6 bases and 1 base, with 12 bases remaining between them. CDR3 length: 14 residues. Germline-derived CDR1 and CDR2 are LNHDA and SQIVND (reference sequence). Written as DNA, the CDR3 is TGTGCCAGTAGGGGTAGGGCGGCGAACACTGAAGCTTTCTTT. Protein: CASRGRAANTEAFF.

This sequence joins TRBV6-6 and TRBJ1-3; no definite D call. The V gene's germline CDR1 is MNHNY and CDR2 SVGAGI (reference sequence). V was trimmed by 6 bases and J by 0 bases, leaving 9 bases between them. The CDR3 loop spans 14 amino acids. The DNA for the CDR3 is TGTGCCAGCAGGTTCAGTAACTCTGGAAACACCATATATTTT. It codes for CASRFSNSGNTIYF.

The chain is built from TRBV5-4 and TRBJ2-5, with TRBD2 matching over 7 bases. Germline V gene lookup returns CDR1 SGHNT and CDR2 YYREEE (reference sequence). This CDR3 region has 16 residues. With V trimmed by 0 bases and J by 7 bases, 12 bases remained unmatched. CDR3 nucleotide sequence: TGTGCCAGCAGCTTGGCCAAGGGCGGACTAGTGGGGACCCAGTACTTC. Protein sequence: CASSLAKGGLVGTQYF.

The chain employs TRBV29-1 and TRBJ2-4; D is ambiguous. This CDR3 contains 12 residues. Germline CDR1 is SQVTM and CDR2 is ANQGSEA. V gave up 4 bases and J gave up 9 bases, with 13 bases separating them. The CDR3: CSVGPGSGIQYF. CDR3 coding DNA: TGCAGCGTTGGACCCGGGTCTGGCATTCAGTACTTC.

CDR3 loop: CASSASYEQYF. The CDR3 DNA sequence: TGTGCCAGCAGCGCTTCCTACGAGCAGTACTTC. This chain connects TRBV5-6 to TRBJ2-7; D is uncertain. The V end lost 4 bases, the J end lost 1 base, and 3 bases lay between the germline ends. This CDR3 contains 11 residues. Germline values: CDR1 SGHDT, CDR2 YYEEEE.

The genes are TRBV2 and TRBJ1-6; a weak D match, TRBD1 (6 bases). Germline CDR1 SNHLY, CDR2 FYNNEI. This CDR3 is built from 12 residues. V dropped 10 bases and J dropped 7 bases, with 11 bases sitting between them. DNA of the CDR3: TGTGCCACGGCGGGGGGCAATTCACCCCTCCACTTT. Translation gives CATAGGNSPLHF.

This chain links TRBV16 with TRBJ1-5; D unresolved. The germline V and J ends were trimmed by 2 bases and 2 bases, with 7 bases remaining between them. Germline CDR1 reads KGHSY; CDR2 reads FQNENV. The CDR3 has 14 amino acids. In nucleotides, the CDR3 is TGTGCCAGCAGCCAAGGGCCTGGCAATCAGCCCCAGCATTTT. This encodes CASSQGPGNQPQHF.

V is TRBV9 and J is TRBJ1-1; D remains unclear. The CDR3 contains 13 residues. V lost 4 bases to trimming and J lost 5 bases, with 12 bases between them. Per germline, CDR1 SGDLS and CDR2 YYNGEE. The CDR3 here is CASSSQPGTEAFF. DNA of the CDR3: TGTGCCAGCAGCTCCCAGCCGGGTACTGAAGCTTTCTTT.

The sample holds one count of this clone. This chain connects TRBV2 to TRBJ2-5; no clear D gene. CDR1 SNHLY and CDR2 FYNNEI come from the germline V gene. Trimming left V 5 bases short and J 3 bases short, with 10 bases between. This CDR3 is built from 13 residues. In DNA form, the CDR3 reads TGTGCCAGCAGTCGGAGCAGCGAAGAGACCCAGTACTTC. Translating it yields CASSRSSEETQYF.

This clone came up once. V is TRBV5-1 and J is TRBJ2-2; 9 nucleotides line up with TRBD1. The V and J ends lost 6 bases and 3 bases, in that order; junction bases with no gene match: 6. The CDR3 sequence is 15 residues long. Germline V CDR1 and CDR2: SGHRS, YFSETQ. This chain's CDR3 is CASKGQGGYTGELFF. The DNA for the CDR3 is TGCGCCAGCAAGGGACAGGGAGGGTACACCGGGGAGCTGTTTTTT.

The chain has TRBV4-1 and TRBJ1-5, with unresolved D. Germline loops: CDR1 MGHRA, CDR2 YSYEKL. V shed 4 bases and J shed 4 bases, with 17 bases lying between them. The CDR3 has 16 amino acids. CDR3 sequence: CASSPRLAGGNQPQHF. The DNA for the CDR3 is TGCGCCAGCAGCCCCCGACTAGCGGGAGGGAATCAGCCCCAGCATTTT.

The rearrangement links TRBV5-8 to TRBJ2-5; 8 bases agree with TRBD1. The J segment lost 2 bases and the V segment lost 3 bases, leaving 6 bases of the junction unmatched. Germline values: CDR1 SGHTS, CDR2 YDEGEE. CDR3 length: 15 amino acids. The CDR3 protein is CASSSGTGGQETQYF. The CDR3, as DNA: TGTGCCAGCAGCTCCGGGACAGGAGGTCAAGAGACCCAGTACTTC. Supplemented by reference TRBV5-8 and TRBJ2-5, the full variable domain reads EAGVTQSPTHLIKTRGQQATLRCSPISGHTSVYWYQQALGLGLQFLLWYDEGEERNRGNFPPRFSGRQFPNYSSELNVNALELEDSALYLCASSSGTGGQETQYFGPGTRLLVL.

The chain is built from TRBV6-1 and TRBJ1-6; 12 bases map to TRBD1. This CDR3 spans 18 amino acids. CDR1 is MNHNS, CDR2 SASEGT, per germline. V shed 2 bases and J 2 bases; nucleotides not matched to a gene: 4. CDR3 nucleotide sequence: TGTGCCAGCAGTGAAAGAGGGGACAGGGGGCCCTATAATTCACCCCTCCACTTT. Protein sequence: CASSERGDRGPYNSPLHF.

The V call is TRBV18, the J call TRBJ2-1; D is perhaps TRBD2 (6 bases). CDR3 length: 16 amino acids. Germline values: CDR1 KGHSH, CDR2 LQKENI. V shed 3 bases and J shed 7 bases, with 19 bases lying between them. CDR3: CASSPRGAGSRNEQFF. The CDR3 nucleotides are TGTGCCAGCTCACCGCGGGGCGCCGGTAGCCGGAATGAGCAGTTCTTC. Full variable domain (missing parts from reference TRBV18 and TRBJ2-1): NAGVMQNPRHLVRRRGQEARLRCSPMKGHSHVYWYRQLPEEGLKFMVYLQKENIIDESGMPKERFSAEFPKEGPSILRIQQVVRGDSAAYFCASSPRGAGSRNEQFFGPGTRLTVL.

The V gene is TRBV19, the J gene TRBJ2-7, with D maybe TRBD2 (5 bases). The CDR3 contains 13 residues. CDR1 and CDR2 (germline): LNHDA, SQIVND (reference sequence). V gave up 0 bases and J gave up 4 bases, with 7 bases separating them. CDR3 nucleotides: TGTGCCAGTAGTATAGAGCCGGGGTACGAGCAGTACTTC. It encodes CASSIEPGYEQYF.

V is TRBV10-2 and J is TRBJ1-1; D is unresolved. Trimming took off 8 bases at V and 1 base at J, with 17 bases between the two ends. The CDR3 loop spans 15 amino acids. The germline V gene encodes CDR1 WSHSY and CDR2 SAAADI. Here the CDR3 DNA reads TGCGCCAGCGCTTCACTTCCCCTATCGAACACTGAAGCTTTCTTT. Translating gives CASASLPLSNTEAFF.

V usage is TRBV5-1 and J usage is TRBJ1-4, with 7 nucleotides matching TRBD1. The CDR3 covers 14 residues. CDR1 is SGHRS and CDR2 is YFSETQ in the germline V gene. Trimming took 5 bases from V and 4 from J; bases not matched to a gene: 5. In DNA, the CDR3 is TGCGCCAGCAGGGTGGACAGGTTTAATGAAAAACTGTTTTTT. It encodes CASRVDRFNEKLFF. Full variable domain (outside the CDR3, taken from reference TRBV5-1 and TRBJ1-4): KAGVTQTPRYLIKTRGQQVTLSCSPISGHRSVSWYQQTPGQGLQFLFEYFSETQRNKGNFPGRFSGRQFSNSRSEMNVSTLELGDSALYLCASRVDRFNEKLFFGSGTQLSVL.

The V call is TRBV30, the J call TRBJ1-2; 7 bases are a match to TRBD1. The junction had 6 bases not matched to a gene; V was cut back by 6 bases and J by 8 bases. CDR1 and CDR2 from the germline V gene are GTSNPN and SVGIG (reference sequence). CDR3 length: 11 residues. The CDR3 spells CACTTGVGYTF. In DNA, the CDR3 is TGTGCCTGCACCACAGGGGTCGGCTACACCTTC. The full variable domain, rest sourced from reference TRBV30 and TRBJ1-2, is SQTIHQWPATLVQPVGSPLSLECTVEGTSNPNLYWYRQAAGRGLQLLFYSVGIGQISSEVPQNLSASRPQDRQFILSSKKLLLSDSGFYLCACTTGVGYTFGSGTRLTVV.

CDR3 region: CAWNGLAGLETQYF. The CDR3 DNA reads TGTGCCTGGAACGGACTAGCGGGGTTGGAGACCCAGTACTTC. V gene TRBV30 combines with J gene TRBJ2-5, with 12 bases that match TRBD2. The CDR3 extends over 14 amino acids. Germline CDR1 and CDR2: GTSNPN and SVGIG (reference sequence). V was pared by 4 bases and J by 5 bases, with 5 bases of the junction left unmatched. Full variable domain (missing parts from reference TRBV30 and TRBJ2-5): SQTIHQWPATLVQPVGSPLSLECTVEGTSNPNLYWYRQAAGRGLQLLFYSVGIGQISSEVPQNLSASRPQDRQFILSSKKLLLSDSGFYLCAWNGLAGLETQYFGPGTRLLVL.

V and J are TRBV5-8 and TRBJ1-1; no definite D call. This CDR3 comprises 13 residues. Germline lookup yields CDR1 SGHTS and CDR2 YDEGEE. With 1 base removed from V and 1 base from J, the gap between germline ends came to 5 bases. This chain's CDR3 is CASSLLENTEAFF. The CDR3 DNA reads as TGTGCCAGCAGCTTGCTTGAGAACACTGAAGCTTTCTTT. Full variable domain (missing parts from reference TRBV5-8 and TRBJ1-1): EAGVTQSPTHLIKTRGQQATLRCSPISGHTSVYWYQQALGLGLQFLLWYDEGEERNRGNFPPRFSGRQFPNYSSELNVNALELEDSALYLCASSLLENTEAFFGQGTRLTVV.

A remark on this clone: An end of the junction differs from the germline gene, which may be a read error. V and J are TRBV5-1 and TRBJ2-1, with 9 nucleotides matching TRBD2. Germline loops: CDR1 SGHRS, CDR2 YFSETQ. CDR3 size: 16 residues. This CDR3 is CASSWTGTSSHNEQFF. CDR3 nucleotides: TGCGCCAGCAGCTGGACTGGGACTAGCTCCCACAATGAGCAGTTCTTC.

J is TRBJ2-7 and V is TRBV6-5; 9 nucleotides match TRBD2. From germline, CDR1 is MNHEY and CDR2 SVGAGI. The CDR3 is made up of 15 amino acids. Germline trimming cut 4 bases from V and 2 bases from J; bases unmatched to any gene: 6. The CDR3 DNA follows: TGTGCCAGCAGTTCAGTTAGCGGGGGTACCTACGAGCAGTACTTC. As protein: CASSSVSGGTYEQYF.

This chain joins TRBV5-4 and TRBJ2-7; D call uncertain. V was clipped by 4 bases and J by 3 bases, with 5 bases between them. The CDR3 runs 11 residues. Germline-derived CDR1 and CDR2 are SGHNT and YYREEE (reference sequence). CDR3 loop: CASSLGYEQYF. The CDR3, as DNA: TGTGCCAGCAGCCTGGGCTACGAGCAGTACTTC.

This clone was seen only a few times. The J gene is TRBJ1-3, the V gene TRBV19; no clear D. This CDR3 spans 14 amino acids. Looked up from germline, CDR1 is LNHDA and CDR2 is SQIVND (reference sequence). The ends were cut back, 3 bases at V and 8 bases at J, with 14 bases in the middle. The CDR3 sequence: CASSIPGIDDTIYF. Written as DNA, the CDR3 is TGTGCCAGTAGTATTCCGGGGATCGACGACACCATATATTTT.

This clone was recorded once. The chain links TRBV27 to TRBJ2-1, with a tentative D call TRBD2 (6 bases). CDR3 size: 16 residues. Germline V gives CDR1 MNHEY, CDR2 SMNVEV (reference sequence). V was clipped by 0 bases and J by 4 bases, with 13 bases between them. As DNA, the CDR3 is TGTGCCAGCAGTTTATCGGCGATAGCGGTATACAATGAGCAGTTCTTC. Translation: CASSLSAIAVYNEQFF.

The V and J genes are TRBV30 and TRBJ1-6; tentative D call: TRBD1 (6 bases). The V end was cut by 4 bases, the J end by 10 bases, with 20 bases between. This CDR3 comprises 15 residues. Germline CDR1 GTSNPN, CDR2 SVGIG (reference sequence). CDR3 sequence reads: CAWKSGGGVGSPLHF. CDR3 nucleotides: TGTGCCTGGAAAAGTGGTGGGGGCGTGGGGTCACCCCTCCACTTT.

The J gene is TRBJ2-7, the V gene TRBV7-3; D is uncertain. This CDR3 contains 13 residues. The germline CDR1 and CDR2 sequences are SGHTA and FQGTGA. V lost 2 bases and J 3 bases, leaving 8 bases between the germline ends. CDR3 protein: CASSLGRVYEQYF. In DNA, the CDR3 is TGTGCCAGCAGCTTAGGTCGGGTCTACGAGCAGTACTTC.